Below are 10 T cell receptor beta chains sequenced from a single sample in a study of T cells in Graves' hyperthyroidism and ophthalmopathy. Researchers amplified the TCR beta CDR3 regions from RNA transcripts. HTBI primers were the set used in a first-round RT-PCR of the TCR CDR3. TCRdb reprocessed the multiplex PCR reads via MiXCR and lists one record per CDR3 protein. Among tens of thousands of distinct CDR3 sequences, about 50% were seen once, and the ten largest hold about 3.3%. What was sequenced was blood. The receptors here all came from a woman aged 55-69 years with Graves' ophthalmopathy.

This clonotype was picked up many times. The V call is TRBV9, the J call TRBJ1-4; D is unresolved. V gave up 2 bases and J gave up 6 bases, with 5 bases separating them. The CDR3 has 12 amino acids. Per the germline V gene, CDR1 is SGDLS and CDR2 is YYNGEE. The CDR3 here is CASSVTDEKLFF. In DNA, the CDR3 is TGTGCCAGCAGCGTTACTGATGAAAAACTGTTTTTT.

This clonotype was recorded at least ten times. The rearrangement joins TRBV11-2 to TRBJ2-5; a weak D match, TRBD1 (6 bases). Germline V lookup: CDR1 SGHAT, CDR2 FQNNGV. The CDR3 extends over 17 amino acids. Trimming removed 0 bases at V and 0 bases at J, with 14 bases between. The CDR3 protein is CASSLDAGQRYQETQYF. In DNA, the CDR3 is TGTGCCAGCAGCTTAGATGCCGGACAGAGGTACCAAGAGACCCAGTACTTC.

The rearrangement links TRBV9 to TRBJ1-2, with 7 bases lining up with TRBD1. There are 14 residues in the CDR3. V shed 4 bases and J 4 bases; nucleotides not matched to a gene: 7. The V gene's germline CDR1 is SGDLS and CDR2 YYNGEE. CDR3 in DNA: TGTGCCAGCAGCTTAGCGACAGGGCCCTATGGCTACACCTTC. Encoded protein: CASSLATGPYGYTF.

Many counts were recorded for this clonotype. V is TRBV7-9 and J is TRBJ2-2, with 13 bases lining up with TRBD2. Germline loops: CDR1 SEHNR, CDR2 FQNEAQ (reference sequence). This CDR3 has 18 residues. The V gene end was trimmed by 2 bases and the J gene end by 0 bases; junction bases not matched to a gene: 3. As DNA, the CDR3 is TGTGCCAGCAGCTTACCACTAGCGGGGGGGCCGAACACCGGGGAGCTGTTTTTT. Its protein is CASSLPLAGGPNTGELFF. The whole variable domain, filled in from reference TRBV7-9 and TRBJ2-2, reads DTGVSQNPRHKITKRGQNVTFRCDPISEHNRLYWYRQTLGQGPEFLTYFQNEAQLEKSRLLSDRFSAERPKGSFSTLEIQRTEQGDSAMYLCASSLPLAGGPNTGELFFGEGSRLTVL.

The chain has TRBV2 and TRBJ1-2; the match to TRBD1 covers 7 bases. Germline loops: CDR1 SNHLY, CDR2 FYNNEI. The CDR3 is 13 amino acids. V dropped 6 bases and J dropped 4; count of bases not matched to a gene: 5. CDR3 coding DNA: TGTGCCAGCAGGAGGGACAGCGCCTATGGCTACACCTTC. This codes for CASRRDSAYGYTF.

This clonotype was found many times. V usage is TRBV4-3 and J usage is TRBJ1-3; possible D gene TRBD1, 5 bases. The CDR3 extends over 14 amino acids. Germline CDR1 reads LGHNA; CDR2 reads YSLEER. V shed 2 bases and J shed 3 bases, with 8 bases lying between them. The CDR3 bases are TGCGCCAGCAGCCAACAGGGAGATGGAAACACCATATATTTT. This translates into CASSQQGDGNTIYF.

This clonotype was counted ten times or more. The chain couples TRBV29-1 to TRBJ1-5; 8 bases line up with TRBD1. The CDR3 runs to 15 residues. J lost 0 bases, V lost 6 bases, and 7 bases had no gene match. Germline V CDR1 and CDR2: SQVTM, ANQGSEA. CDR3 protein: CSVGQGSHSNQPQHF. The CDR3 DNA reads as TGCAGCGTCGGACAGGGCTCACATAGCAATCAGCCCCAGCATTTT. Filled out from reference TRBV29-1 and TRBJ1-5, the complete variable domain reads SAVISQKPSRDICQRGTSLTIQCQVDSQVTMMFWYRQQPGQSLTLIATANQGSEATYESGFVIDKFPISRPNLTFSTLTVSNMSPEDSSIYLCSVGQGSHSNQPQHFGDGTRLSIL.

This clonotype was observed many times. CDR3 sequence: CASSVGVFTGYTF. The DNA for the CDR3 is TGTGCCAGCAGTGTGGGGGTCTTTACTGGCTACACCTTC. This chain joins TRBV2 and TRBJ1-2; tentatively, D is TRBD1 (5 bases). This CDR3 contains 13 residues. The ends were cut back, 4 bases at V and 7 bases at J, with 13 bases in the middle. The germline V gene has CDR1 SNHLY and CDR2 FYNNEI.

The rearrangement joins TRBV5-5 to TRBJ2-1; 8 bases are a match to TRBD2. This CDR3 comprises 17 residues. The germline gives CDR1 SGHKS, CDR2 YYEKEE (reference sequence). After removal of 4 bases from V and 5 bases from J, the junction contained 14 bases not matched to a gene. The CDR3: CASSQYSGGAVHNEQFF. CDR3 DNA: TGTGCCAGCAGCCAATACTCCGGGGGGGCTGTCCACAATGAGCAGTTCTTC.

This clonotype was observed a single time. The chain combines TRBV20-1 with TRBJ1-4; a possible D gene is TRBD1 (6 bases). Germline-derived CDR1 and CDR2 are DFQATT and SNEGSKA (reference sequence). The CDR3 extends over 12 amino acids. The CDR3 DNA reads TGCAGAGCACAGGGAACTAATGAAAAACTGTTTTTT. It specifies CRAQGTNEKLFF.